These 9 T cell receptor beta chains were sequenced from one sample in a study of blood T cells in healthy people across ages. Through a sample-barcoded 5' primer and a J-beta primer mix, a second PCR was run for about 6 to 11 cycles. TCRdb re-called the 5' RACE reads through MiXCR, storing one row per CDR3 protein. Of some 1,800,000 distinct CDR3 sequences listed, roughly two fifths are singletons. Sequences were obtained from blood. These receptors were collected from a human donor in good health.

DNA for the CDR3: TGTGCCAGCAGCTTACCAACAGGCCTGGGGACCACTCACCCCACAGATACGCAGTATTTT. Translated: CASSLPTGLGTTHPTDTQYF. This chain uses TRBV7-9 with TRBJ2-3; perhaps D is TRBD1 or TRBD2 (5 bases each). The germline CDR1 and CDR2 sequences are SEHNR and FQNEAQ (reference sequence). The V end lost 2 bases, the J end lost 2 bases, and 26 bases lay between the germline ends. The CDR3 runs 20 residues.

The gene calls are TRBV20-1 and TRBJ2-3; D possibly corresponds to TRBD2 (5 bases). Germline CDR1 DFQATT, CDR2 SNEGSKA (reference sequence). The CDR3 has 14 residues. With 3 bases removed from V and 0 bases from J, the gap between germline ends came to 10 bases. CDR3 sequence reads: CSASGELSTDTQYF. Written as DNA, the CDR3 is TGCAGTGCTAGCGGGGAACTTAGCACAGATACGCAGTATTTT.

The V and J genes are TRBV18 and TRBJ2-5; D is ambiguous. The CDR3 covers 14 residues. Germline CDR1 is KGHSH and CDR2 is LQKENI. Deletions cut 0 bases from V and 11 bases from J, with 16 bases between. For the CDR3, the DNA is TGTGCCAGCTCACCACCGTCAGTAGGCAATGAGCAGTACTTC. This translates into CASSPPSVGNEQYF.

This clonotype was detected only a few times. V usage is TRBV5-1 and J usage is TRBJ2-3; weak D call: TRBD2 (5 bases). This CDR3 comprises 14 residues. Trimming took 0 bases from V and 5 from J, leaving 10 bases between them. Germline V gene lookup returns CDR1 SGHRS and CDR2 YFSETQ. CDR3 sequence: CASSLGGKGDTQYF. The CDR3 DNA follows: TGCGCCAGCAGCTTGGGAGGGAAGGGAGATACGCAGTATTTT.

The chain recombines TRBV4-3 with TRBJ1-2; D is uncertain. This CDR3 region has 15 residues. CDR1 LGHNA and CDR2 YSLEER come from the germline V gene. Trimming pared 2 bases from V and 1 base from J, leaving 11 bases between. The CDR3 protein is CASSQTPGNNYGYTF. The CDR3 nucleotides read TGCGCCAGCAGCCAAACACCGGGAAATAACTATGGCTACACCTTC.

The sample holds a few counts of this clonotype. CDR3 sequence (DNA): TGCAGCGTTCCGTTTGAGAATTCCTACAATGAGCAGTTCTTC. Amino acid sequence: CSVPFENSYNEQFF. The chain joins TRBV29-1 to TRBJ2-1; D ambiguous. Trimming stripped 5 bases from V and 1 base from J, with 12 bases between. In germline, CDR1 is SQVTM, CDR2 ANQGSEA. CDR3 length: 14 residues.

The rearrangement uses TRBV13 and TRBJ1-4; TRBD1 agrees at 7 bases. The CDR3 has 14 amino acids. Looked up from germline, CDR1 is PRHDT and CDR2 is FYEKMQ (reference sequence). V shed 5 bases, J shed 8 bases, and the junction held 8 bases outside the gene matches. The CDR3 loop is CASSPEGAREKLFF. CDR3 in DNA: TGTGCCAGCAGCCCCGAGGGGGCTCGGGAAAAACTGTTTTTT.

This sequence joins TRBV5-1 and TRBJ1-1, with 11 nucleotides matching TRBD1. From germline, CDR1 is SGHRS and CDR2 YFSETQ. The junction had 3 bases not matched to a gene; V was cut back by 4 bases and J by 7 bases. This CDR3 has 13 residues. As DNA, the CDR3 is TGCGCCAGCAGCGCGGGGACAGGGGGTGAAGCTTTCTTT. This sequence encodes CASSAGTGGEAFF.

This clonotype was observed a few times. The chain recombines TRBV18 with TRBJ2-1, with D possibly TRBD2 on 5 matching bases. Per germline, CDR1 KGHSH and CDR2 LQKENI. Between the trimmed V and J ends, which lost 1 base and 4 bases, there was a span of 8 bases. This CDR3 contains 14 residues. The CDR3 sequence: CASSPLGLYNEQFF. The CDR3 coding sequence is TGTGCCAGCTCACCACTCGGACTTTACAATGAGCAGTTCTTC.